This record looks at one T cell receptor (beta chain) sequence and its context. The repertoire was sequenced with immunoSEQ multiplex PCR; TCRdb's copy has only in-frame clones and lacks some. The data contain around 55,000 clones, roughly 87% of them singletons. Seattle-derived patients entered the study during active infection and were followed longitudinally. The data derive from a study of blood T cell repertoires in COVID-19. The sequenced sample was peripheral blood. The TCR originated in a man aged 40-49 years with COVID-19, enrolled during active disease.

The CDR3 here is CASSLDGTGNTEAFF. The CDR3 region has the DNA TGCGCCAGCAGCTTGGATGGGACAGGGAACACTGAAGCTTTCTTT. The V and J genes are TRBV5-1 and TRBJ1-1, with 8 bases identical to TRBD1. The germline gives CDR1 SGHRS, CDR2 YFSETQ. This CDR3 region has 15 residues. The V gene end was trimmed by 0 bases and the J gene end by 1 base; junction bases not matched to a gene: 2. Supplemented by reference TRBV5-1 and TRBJ1-1, the full variable domain reads KAGVTQTPRYLIKTRGQQVTLSCSPISGHRSVSWYQQTPGQGLQFLFEYFSETQRNKGNFPGRFSGRQFSNSRSEMNVSTLELGDSALYLCASSLDGTGNTEAFFGQGTRLTVV.